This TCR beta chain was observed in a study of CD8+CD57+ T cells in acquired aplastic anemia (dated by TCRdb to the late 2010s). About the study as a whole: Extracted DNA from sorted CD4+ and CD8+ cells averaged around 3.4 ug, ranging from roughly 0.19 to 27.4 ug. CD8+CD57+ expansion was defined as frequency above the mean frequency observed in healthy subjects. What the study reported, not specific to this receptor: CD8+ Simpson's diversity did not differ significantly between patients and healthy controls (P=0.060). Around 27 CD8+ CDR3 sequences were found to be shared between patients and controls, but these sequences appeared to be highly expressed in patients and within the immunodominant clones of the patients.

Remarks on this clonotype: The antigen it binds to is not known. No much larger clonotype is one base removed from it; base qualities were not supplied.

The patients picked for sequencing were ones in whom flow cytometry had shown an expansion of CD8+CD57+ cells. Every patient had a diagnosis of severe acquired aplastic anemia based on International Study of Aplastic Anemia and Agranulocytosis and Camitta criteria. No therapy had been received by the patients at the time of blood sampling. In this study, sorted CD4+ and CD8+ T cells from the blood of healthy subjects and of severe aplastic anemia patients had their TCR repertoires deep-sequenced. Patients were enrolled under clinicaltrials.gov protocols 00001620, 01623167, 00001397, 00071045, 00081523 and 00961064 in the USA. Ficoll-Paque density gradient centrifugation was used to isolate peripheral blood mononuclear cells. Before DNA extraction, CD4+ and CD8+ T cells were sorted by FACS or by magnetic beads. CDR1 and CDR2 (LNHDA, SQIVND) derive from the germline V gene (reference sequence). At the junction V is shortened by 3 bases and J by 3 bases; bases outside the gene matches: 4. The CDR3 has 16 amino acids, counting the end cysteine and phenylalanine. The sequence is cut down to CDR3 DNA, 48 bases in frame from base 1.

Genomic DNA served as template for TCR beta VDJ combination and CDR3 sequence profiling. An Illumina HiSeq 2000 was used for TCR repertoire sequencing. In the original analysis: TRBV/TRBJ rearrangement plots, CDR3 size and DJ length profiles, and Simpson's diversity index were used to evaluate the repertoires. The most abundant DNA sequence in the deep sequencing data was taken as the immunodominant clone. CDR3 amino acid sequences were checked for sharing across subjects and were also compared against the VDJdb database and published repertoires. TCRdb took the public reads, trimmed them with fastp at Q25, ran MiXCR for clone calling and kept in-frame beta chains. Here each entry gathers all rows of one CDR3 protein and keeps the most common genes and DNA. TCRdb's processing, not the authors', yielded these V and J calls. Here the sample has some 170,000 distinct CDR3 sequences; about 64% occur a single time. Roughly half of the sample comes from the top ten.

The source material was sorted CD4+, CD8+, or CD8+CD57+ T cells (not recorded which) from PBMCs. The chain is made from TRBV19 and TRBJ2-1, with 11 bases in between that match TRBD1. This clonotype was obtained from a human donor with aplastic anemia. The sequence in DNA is TGTGCCAGTAGTATCAAGGGACAGGGGGGCTACAATGAGCAGTTCTTC. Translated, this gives CASSIKGQGGYNEQFF.